One and the same sample provided the 8 T cell receptor beta chains below, sequenced in a study of blood T cell repertoires in COVID-19 (dated by TCRdb to 2018 to 2020). Library generation was performed with the immunoSEQ multiplex PCR assay. The clones in this table, taken by TCRdb from immuneACCESS, are in-frame only. Not every clone is retained; where verified, under half of the shortfall comes from an unresolved V gene, and the cause of the rest is unknown. Recorded for this sample are about 220,000 clones; over 75% of them occurred a single time. The biggest ten clones account for 4% to 5.5% of the sample. The sequencing input was peripheral blood. The origin of the receptors is a human donor in a cohort sampled during active COVID-19.

The chain recombines TRBV29-1 with TRBJ2-7, with D tentatively TRBD2 (5 bases). This CDR3 is built from 15 residues. Germline-derived CDR1 and CDR2 are SQVTM and ANQGSEA. V dropped 1 base and J dropped 6 bases, with 19 bases sitting between them. The CDR3 DNA sequence: TGCAGCGTTGAAGCCCCCGGGTTCGCGGGTCCCGAGCAGTACTTC. As protein: CSVEAPGFAGPEQYF.

J is TRBJ2-7 and V is TRBV3-1 (or the pseudogene TRBV3-2); no definite D call. This CDR3 has 10 residues. CDR1 LGHDT and CDR2 YNNKEL come from the germline V gene (reference sequence). Trimming pared 4 bases from V and 6 bases from J, leaving 4 bases between. As DNA, the CDR3 is TGTGCCAGCAGCCCAGGCGAGCAGTACTTC. It yields the protein CASSPGEQYF.

The J gene is TRBJ2-7, the V gene TRBV29-1; 12 positions agree with TRBD2. Germline lookup yields CDR1 SQVTM and CDR2 ANQGSEA. Trimming took 4 bases from V and 5 from J; bases not matched to a gene: 6. This CDR3 has 14 residues. The CDR3 here is CSVGLRLAGDEQYF. The CDR3 DNA follows: TGCAGCGTTGGTTTAAGACTAGCGGGAGACGAGCAGTACTTC.

The chain employs TRBV7-9 and TRBJ2-7; 9 positions agree with TRBD1. With V trimmed by 7 bases and J by 5 bases, 9 bases remained unmatched. The germline V gene encodes CDR1 SEHNR and CDR2 FQNEAQ (reference sequence). The CDR3 totals 14 residues. The CDR3 region is CASTSYRGRHEQYF. CDR3 coding DNA: TGTGCCAGCACCTCTTACAGGGGGCGGCACGAGCAGTACTTC.

The chain's CDR3 is CASSQVEGVGYEQYF. CDR3 DNA: TGTGCCAGCAGCCAAGTCGAGGGAGTAGGGTACGAGCAGTACTTC. The J gene is TRBJ2-7, the V gene TRBV4-2; possible D gene TRBD2, 5 bases. Germline lookup yields CDR1 LGHNA and CDR2 YNFKEQ. The V and J ends lost 1 base and 4 bases respectively, with 14 bases between them. The CDR3 has 15 amino acids.

The chain has TRBV5-1 and TRBJ1-6; 7 bases align to TRBD1. The CDR3 is made up of 16 amino acids. Trimming cost V 0 bases and J 7 bases; bases outside gene matches: 7. Germline values: CDR1 SGHRS, CDR2 YFSETQ. The CDR3 DNA reads as TGCGCCAGCAGCTTGGAAGACAGGGATTGGAATTCACCCCTCCACTTT. This codes for CASSLEDRDWNSPLHF.

This clone has only a few counts. The CDR3 nucleotides read TGTGCCAGCAGCCGACAGGGGCCGAACACCGGGGAGCTGTTTTTT. Its protein product is CASSRQGPNTGELFF. The chain employs TRBV14 and TRBJ2-2; 8 bases map to TRBD1. This CDR3 is built from 15 residues. Germline assignment: CDR1 SGHDN and CDR2 FVKESK. V lost 4 bases and J lost 0; bases outside the gene matches: 1.

The V gene is TRBV7-2, the J gene TRBJ2-1, with 12 bases fitting TRBD2. The trim removed 2 bases at V and 7 bases at J, leaving 15 bases unmatched. Germline V gene lookup returns CDR1 SGHTA and CDR2 FQGNSA. The length of the CDR3 is 19 residues. Here the CDR3 DNA reads TGTGCCAGCAGCTTATGGCTAGCGGGAGGGCGGGGGTTGGGAAATGAGCAGTTCTTC. It specifies CASSLWLAGGRGLGNEQFF.